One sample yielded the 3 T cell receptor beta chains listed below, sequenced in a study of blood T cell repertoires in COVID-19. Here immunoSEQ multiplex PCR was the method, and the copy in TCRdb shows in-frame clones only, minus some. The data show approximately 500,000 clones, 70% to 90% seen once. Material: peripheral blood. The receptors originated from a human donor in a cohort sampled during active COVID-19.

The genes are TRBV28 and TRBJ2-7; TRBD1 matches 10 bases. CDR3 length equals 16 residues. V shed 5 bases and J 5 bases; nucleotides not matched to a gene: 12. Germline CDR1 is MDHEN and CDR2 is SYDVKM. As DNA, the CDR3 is TGTGCCAGCAGTGCTCCCCGGGACAGGGGTCGAAACGAGCAGTACTTC. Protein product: CASSAPRDRGRNEQYF.

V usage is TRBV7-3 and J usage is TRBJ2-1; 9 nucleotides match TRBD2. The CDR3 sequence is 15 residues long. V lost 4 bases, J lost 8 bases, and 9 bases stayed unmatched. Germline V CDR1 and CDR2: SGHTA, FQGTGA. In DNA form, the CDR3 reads TGTGCCAGCAGCTCCTTAGCGGGAGCTAGGGATGAGCAGTTCTTC. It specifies CASSSLAGARDEQFF.

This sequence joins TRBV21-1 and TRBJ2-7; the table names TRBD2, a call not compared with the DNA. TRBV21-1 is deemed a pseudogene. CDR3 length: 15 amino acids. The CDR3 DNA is TGTGCCGGCGGTCGGGTGGAGCGGGGGTTCGACGAGCAGTACTTC. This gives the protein CAGGRVERGFDEQYF.